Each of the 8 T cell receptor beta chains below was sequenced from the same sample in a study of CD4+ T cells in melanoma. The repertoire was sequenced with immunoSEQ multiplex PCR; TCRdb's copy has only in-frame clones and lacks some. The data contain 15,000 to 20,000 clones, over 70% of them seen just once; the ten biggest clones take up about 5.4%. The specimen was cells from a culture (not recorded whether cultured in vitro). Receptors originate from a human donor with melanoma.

CDR3: CASSKGPVTDTQYF. The CDR3, as DNA: TGCGCCAGCAGCAAGGGGCCGGTCACAGATACGCAGTATTTT. The chain employs TRBV5-1 and TRBJ2-3, with D tentatively TRBD1 (5 bases). Per the germline V gene, CDR1 is SGHRS and CDR2 is YFSETQ. Trimming stripped 4 bases from V and 2 bases from J, with 11 bases between. The CDR3 has 14 residues.

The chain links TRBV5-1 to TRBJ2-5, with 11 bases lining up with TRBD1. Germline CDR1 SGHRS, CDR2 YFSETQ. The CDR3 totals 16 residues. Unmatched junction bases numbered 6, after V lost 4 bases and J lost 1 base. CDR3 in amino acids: CASSTDRGLTQETQYF. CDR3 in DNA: TGCGCCAGCAGCACGGACAGGGGGCTAACCCAAGAGACCCAGTACTTC. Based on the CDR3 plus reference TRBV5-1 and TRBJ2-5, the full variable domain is KAGVTQTPRYLIKTRGQQVTLSCSPISGHRSVSWYQQTPGQGLQFLFEYFSETQRNKGNFPGRFSGRQFSNSRSEMNVSTLELGDSALYLCASSTDRGLTQETQYFGPGTRLLVL.

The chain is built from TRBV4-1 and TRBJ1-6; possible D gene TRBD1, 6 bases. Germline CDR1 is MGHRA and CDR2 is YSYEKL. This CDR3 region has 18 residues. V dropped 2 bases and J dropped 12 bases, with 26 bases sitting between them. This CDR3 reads CASSQHPARDKGDLPLHF. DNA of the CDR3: TGCGCCAGCAGCCAACACCCCGCCCGGGACAAAGGGGATTTACCCCTCCACTTT.

For the CDR3, the DNA is TGTGCCAGCAGTACCAGGTGGGACGTACAGCCCCAGCATTTT. Its protein is CASSTRWDVQPQHF. The chain has TRBV7-8 and TRBJ1-5; a weak D match, TRBD1 (5 bases). The CDR3 loop spans 14 amino acids. The germline V and J ends were trimmed by 6 bases and 7 bases, with 16 bases remaining between them. Germline CDR1 reads SGHVS; CDR2 reads FQNEAQ.

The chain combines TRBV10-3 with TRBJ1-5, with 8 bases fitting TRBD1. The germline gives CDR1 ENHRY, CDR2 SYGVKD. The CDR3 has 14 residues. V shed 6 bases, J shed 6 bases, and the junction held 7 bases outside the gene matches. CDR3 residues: CAISGGQAVQPQHF. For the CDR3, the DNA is TGTGCCATCAGCGGGGGACAGGCCGTTCAGCCCCAGCATTTT.

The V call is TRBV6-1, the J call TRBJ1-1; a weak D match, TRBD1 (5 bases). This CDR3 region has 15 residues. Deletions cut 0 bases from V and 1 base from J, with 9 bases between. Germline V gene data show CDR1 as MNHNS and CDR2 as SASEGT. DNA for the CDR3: TGTGCCAGCAGTGAAGCCGGACACAAGAACACTGAAGCTTTCTTT. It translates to CASSEAGHKNTEAFF.

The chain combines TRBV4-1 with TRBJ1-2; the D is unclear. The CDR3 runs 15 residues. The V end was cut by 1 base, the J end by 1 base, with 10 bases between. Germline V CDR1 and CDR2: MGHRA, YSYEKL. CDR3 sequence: CASSQGRGGNYGYTF. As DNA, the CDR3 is TGCGCCAGCAGCCAAGGCCGGGGAGGTAACTATGGCTACACCTTC.

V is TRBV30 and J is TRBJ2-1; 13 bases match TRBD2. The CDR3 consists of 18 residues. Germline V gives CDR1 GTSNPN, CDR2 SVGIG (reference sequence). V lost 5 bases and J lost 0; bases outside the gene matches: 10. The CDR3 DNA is TGTGCCTGGGGGACTAGCGGGGAGGGGACGAGCTCCTACAATGAGCAGTTCTTC. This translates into CAWGTSGEGTSSYNEQFF. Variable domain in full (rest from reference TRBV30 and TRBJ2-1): SQTIHQWPATLVQPVGSPLSLECTVEGTSNPNLYWYRQAAGRGLQLLFYSVGIGQISSEVPQNLSASRPQDRQFILSSKKLLLSDSGFYLCAWGTSGEGTSSYNEQFFGPGTRLTVL.